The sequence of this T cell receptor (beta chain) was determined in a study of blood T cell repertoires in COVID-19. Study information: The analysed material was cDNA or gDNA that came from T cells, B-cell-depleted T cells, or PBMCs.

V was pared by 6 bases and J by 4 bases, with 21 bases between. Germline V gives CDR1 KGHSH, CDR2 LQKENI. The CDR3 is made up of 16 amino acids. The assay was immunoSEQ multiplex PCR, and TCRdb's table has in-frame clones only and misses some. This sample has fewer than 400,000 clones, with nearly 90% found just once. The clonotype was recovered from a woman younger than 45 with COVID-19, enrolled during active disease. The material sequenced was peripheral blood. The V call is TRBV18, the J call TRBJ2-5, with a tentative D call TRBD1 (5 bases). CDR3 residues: CASSPQGAALRETQYF. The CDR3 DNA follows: TGTGCCAGCTCCCCTCAGGGCGCGGCGCTGAGAGAGACCCAGTACTTC.